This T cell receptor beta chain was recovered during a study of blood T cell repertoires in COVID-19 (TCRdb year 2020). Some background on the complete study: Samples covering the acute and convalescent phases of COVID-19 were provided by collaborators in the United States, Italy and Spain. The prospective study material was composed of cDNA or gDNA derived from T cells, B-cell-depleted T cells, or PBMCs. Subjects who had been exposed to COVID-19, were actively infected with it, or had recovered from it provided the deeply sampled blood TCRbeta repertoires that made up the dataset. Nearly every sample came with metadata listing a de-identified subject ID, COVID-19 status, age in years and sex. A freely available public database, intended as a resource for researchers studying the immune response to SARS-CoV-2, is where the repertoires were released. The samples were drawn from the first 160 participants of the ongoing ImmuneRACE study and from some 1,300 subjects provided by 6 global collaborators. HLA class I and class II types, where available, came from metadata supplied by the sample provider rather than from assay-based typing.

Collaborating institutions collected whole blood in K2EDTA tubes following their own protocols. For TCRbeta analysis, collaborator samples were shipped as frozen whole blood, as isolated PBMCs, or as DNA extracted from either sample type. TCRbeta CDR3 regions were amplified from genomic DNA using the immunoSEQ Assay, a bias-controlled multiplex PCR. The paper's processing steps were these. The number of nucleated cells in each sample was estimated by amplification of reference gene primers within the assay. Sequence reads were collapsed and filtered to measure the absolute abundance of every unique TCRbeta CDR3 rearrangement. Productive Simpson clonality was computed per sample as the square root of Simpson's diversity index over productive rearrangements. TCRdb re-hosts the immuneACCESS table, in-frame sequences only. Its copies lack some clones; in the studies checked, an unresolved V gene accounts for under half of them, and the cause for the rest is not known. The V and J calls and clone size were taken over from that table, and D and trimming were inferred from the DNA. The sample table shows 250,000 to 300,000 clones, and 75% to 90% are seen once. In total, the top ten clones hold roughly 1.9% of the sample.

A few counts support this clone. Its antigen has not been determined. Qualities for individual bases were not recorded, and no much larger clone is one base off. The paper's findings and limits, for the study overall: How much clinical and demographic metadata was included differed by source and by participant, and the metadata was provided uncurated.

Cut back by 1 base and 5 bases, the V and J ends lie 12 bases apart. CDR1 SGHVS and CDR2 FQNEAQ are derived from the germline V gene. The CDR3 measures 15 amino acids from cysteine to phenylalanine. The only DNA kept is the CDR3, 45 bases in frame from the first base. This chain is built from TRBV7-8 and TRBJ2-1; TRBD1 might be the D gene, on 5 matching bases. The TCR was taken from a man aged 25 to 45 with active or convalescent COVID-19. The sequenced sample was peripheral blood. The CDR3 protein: CASSLGSAGNNEQFF. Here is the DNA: TGTGCCAGCAGCTTAGGTTCCGCAGGGAACAATGAGCAGTTCTTC.